Listed below are T cell receptor beta chains from one sample, sequenced in a study of CXCR3-negative and CXCR3-positive naive CD8 T cells. After re-calling the 5' RACE reads, TCRdb lists one entry per CDR3 protein, DNA absent. Recorded here are some 3,000 distinct CDR3 sequences; the top ten clones represent almost 1.5%. Material for sequencing was naive CXCR3+ CD8+ T cells from blood. The receptors originated from a human donor in good health. Some clones in this sample may be carry-over from other donors' samples. The CDR3 runs from the conserved cysteine through the conserved F or W. Clone size appears in some rows only: once, few, many, or a class for an expanded clone.

>.|TRBJ2-5|TRBV29-1
CSVDWSNRPGDQETQYF
>.|TRBJ2-7|TRBV7-6
CASSLSGEQYF
>.|TRBJ2-3|TRBV11-3
CASSFGGDTQYF
>.|TRBJ2-5|TRBV21-1
CASSKDRENQETQYF
>medium-sized|TRBJ1-2|TRBV29-1
CSVTPPQGADYGYTF
>medium-sized|TRBJ2-5|TRBV29-1
CSVAGIDQETQYF
>medium-sized|TRBJ2-2|TRBV5-1
CASSLAGADAGELFF
>medium-sized|TRBJ1-2|TRBV4-1
CASSQVPGQNNYGYTF
>.|TRBJ1-2|TRBV12-3/TRBV12-4
CASSLGGTGKGYTF
>medium-sized|TRBJ1-1|TRBV11-2
CASTEPGGEAFF
>medium-sized|TRBJ2-1|TRBV4-1
CASSQDLNEQFF
>medium-sized|TRBJ2-7|TRBV5-1
CASSHGGVPGLLDYEQYF
>medium-sized|TRBJ2-5|TRBV29-1
CSVLGLQETQYF
>.|TRBJ2-1|TRBV28
CASELEGNYNEQFF
>.|TRBJ2-1|TRBV30
CAWSPPPASGSNEQFF
>medium-sized|TRBJ2-7|TRBV7-2
CASSPPASAYEQYF
>.|TRBJ2-1|TRBV12-3/TRBV12-4
CASSSRTSPDEQFF
>medium-sized|TRBJ2-5|TRBV29-1
CSVEKGTETQYF
>medium-sized|TRBJ1-5|TRBV29-1
CSVSRDAHNQPQHF
>medium-sized|TRBJ1-6|TRBV29-1
CSVESHKGYNSPLHF
>.|TRBJ2-1|TRBV5-4
CASSAGTSILDEQFF
>medium-sized|TRBJ2-6|TRBV6-5
CASSLGHSGANVLTF
>.|TRBJ1-5|TRBV4-2
CASSQAENQPQHF
>medium-sized|TRBJ2-1|TRBV13
CASSSGLAGPDEQFF
>medium-sized|TRBJ2-2|TRBV7-9
CASSFTPGLAANTGELFF
>medium-sized|TRBJ1-1|TRBV19
CASSIDPGGGTEAFF
>medium-sized|TRBJ1-1|TRBV20-1
CSARDDAVGNTEAFF
>medium-sized|TRBJ1-2|TRBV20-1
CSAIFNAVYGYTF
>medium-sized|TRBJ2-7|TRBV7-2
CASSLAGGSYEQYF
>medium-sized|TRBJ2-5|TRBV6-2/TRBV6-3
CASSYPETQYF
>medium-sized|TRBJ2-5|TRBV6-2/TRBV6-3
CASSEALAGPPGETQYF
>medium-sized|TRBJ2-7|TRBV25-1
CASSRDGQGYYEQYF
>medium-sized|TRBJ2-2|TRBV15
CATSRYISGRNTGELFF
>medium-sized|TRBJ1-1|TRBV4-3
CASSQAFTGTVNTEAFF
>medium-sized|TRBJ2-2|TRBV15
CATLQGTGGELFF
>medium-sized|TRBJ2-5|TRBV7-6
CASSFSRLARETQYF
>.|TRBJ1-2|TRBV29-1
CSVDRGVYGYTF
>medium-sized|TRBJ1-2|TRBV20-1
CSASSQGANYGYTF
>medium-sized|TRBJ2-5|TRBV6-1
CASSESPAYQETQYF
>medium-sized|TRBJ1-1|TRBV15
CATSRTGDTEAFF
>medium-sized|TRBJ1-2|TRBV29-1
CSDRQGARGYTF
>medium-sized|TRBJ2-2|TRBV29-1
CSGEGATGELFF
>medium-sized|TRBJ2-7|TRBV20-1
CSATAGGNYEQYF
>medium-sized|TRBJ1-2|TRBV10-3
CAISESTGSGDGYTF
>medium-sized|TRBJ2-1|TRBV29-1
CSVGRGSSYNEQFF
>medium-sized|TRBJ2-7|TRBV30
CAWSLGESYEQYF
>.|TRBJ2-3|TRBV18
CASSPRDRVGDTQYF
>medium-sized|TRBJ2-1|TRBV7-2
CASSLIHETTTSIQIPYNEQFF
>.|TRBJ1-2|TRBV12-3/TRBV12-4
CASSPGGQVDYGYTF
>medium-sized|TRBJ2-7|TRBV29-1
CSVEAGAVGYEQYF